This T cell receptor beta chain was identified in a study of cytomegalovirus exposure and HLA in healthy donors. The study, taken as a whole, reports: It was about 180 TCR beta chains that were listed as cytomegalovirus-associated.

Researchers ran the PCR with 60 Vbeta and 13 Jbeta primers. Measured with immunoSEQ multiplex PCR; TCRdb has only the in-frame clones, and not every one. The repertoire consists of about 160,000 clones, with around 84% occurring once and the leading ten covering 3.1%. A word on this clone: Its target is not known.

The V gene end was trimmed by 5 bases and the J gene end by 7 bases; junction bases not matched to a gene: 10. Germline CDR1 reads SEHNR; CDR2 reads FQNEAQ (reference sequence). The CDR3 totals 15 residues. The TCR comes from a woman in her thirties or forties in good health and CMV-seronegative. Sequencing used PBMCs. V usage is TRBV7-9 and J usage is TRBJ1-4; 7 bases match TRBD1. The CDR3: CASSDRVQATEKLFF. CDR3 sequence (DNA): TGTGCCAGCAGCGACAGGGTCCAGGCGACTGAAAAACTGTTTTTT.